This T cell receptor beta chain was sequenced during a study of T cell responses to AZD1222 COVID-19 vaccine. There are 13 residues in the CDR3. The germline V and J ends were trimmed by 5 bases and 8 bases, with 12 bases remaining between them. The data were produced by immunoSEQ multiplex PCR, yet TCRdb's version contains in-frame clones alone and is incomplete. The sample records some 130,000 clones, approximately 83% being singletons. The V gene is TRBV12-3 or TRBV12-4, the J gene TRBJ1-4, with D unclear. Sequencing was performed on peripheral blood, taken on day 0 of AZD1222 vaccination. The receptor's source is an adult in good health. CDR3 nucleotides: TGTGCCAGCAGTCTTTATAACGGGGAAAAACTGTTTTTT. This encodes CASSLYNGEKLFF.